This TCR beta chain was recorded in a study of cytotoxic CD8 clonotypes in ibrutinib-treated CLL. Whole-study context: Included were approximately 10 relapsed/refractory and about 15 treatment-naive patients, of whom 17 were IGHV unmutated. Study-level results: Baseline clonality, higher than in age-matched healthy donors, tracked circulating CD8+ T-cell counts.

Investigators sought sequencing depths of between 1 in 200,000 and 1 in 1 million T cells. Assay used: immunoSEQ multiplex PCR; TCRdb lists only in-frame clones, some missing. The sample yields 150,000 to 200,000 clones, over 75% seen once. This clone has just a few counts. Antigen unknown. Germline values: CDR1 MDHEN, CDR2 SYDVKM. Trimming left V 4 bases short and J 4 bases short, with 17 bases between. This CDR3 is built from 16 residues. The source is a human donor with chronic lymphocytic leukemia. The starting material was PBMCs, obtained at disease progression, from a patient treated with ibrutinib. This rearrangement joins TRBV28 to TRBJ1-5, with D perhaps matching TRBD1 (5 bases). In DNA form, the CDR3 reads TGTGCCAGCAGTTCCCTCTCGGCAGGGAGTAATCAGCCCCAGCATTTT. Translation: CASSSLSAGSNQPQHF.